A single sample gave rise to the 13 T cell receptor beta chains below, sequenced in a study of monozygotic twins with cystic fibrosis. Generated by immunoSEQ multiplex PCR, the TCRdb table keeps only in-frame clones and is missing some. Of 30,000 or so clones detected, just over 65% appear once; the ten largest clones hold 0.7% to 1%. Sequenced: blood. These receptors originate from a girl aged 5-17 years with cystic fibrosis.

The chain is built from TRBV4-1 and TRBJ1-5; 11 bases agree with TRBD1. V trimming: 0 bases; J trimming: 7 bases; junction bases outside the gene matches: 8. Germline V gene sequence: CDR1 MGHRA, CDR2 YSYEKL. The CDR3 has 17 residues. CDR3 protein: CASSQDWPGQGGQPQHF. The CDR3 nucleotides are TGCGCCAGCAGCCAAGATTGGCCGGGACAGGGGGGACAGCCCCAGCATTTT.

The chain is built from TRBV6-5 and TRBJ1-2, with 7 positions matching TRBD1. V gave up 0 bases and J gave up 14 bases; unmatched junction bases: 12. Germline V gene data show CDR1 as MNHEY and CDR2 as SVGAGI. This CDR3 is built from 14 residues. The CDR3 nucleotides read TGTGCCAGCAGTTACTCTCTGGGGCAGGGGGAGGAAACCTTC. The encoded protein is CASSYSLGQGEETF.

The rearrangement uses TRBV5-1 and TRBJ2-5; 7 bases match TRBD1. The CDR3 runs 14 residues. Looked up from germline, CDR1 is SGHRS and CDR2 is YFSETQ. J lost 2 bases, V lost 4 bases, and 5 bases had no gene match. CDR3 coding DNA: TGCGCCAGCAGCCAACAGGGGCTTCAAGAGACCCAGTACTTC. Its protein product is CASSQQGLQETQYF.

The chain links TRBV29-1 to TRBJ2-3, with TRBD1 as a possible D gene (6 bases). The CDR3 is 16 residues long. Trimming cost V 6 bases and J 0 bases, with 19 bases left between them. Germline lookup yields CDR1 SQVTM and CDR2 ANQGSEA. The CDR3 nucleotides are TGCAGCGTGGCTGCCTTTCGACAGGATAGCACAGATACGCAGTATTTT. Its translation: CSVAAFRQDSTDTQYF.

This chain links TRBV2 with TRBJ1-1, with 8 bases that match TRBD1. Germline V CDR1 and CDR2: SNHLY, FYNNEI. Trimming at V came to 10 bases and at J to 3 bases, leaving 10 bases not matched to a gene. The CDR3 contains 14 residues. As DNA, the CDR3 is TGTGCCATCCGGGCAGGGGGCCCGGACACTGAAGCTTTCTTT. Translating gives CAIRAGGPDTEAFF.

The chain couples TRBV6-4 to TRBJ1-3, with a weak D call TRBD1 (6 bases). V was cut by 4 bases and J by 15 bases, with 7 bases left in between. Per the germline V gene, CDR1 is MRHNA and CDR2 is SNTAGT. The CDR3 extends over 9 amino acids. CDR3 region: CASSGQAYF. The CDR3 nucleotides are TGTGCCAGCAGTGGACAGGCATATTTT.

The V gene is TRBV6-6, the J gene TRBJ1-4; TRBD1 agrees at 7 bases. V lost 6 bases to trimming and J lost 2 bases; unmatched junction nucleotides: 9. CDR1 MNHNY and CDR2 SVGAGI come from the germline V gene (reference sequence). The CDR3 has 16 amino acids. The CDR3 region is CASSRGQALTNEKLFF. CDR3 bases: TGTGCCAGCAGCCGCGGACAGGCACTCACTAATGAAAAACTGTTTTTT.

This chain uses TRBV7-2 with TRBJ2-5, with D perhaps matching TRBD2 (6 bases). CDR1 is SGHTA, CDR2 FQGNSA, per germline. CDR3 length: 14 amino acids. V was cut by 5 bases and J by 4 bases, with 14 bases left in between. CDR3 sequence (DNA): TGTGCCAGCAGCCTGGCGGGCGGGATAGAGACCCAGTACTTC. This sequence encodes CASSLAGGIETQYF.

This clone showed up just once. The V and J genes are TRBV6-6 and TRBJ1-2; D perhaps matches TRBD1 (5 bases). Germline loops: CDR1 MNHNY, CDR2 SVGAGI (reference sequence). The V end lost 4 bases, the J end lost 8 bases, and 14 bases lay between the germline ends. The length of the CDR3 is 13 residues. The CDR3 protein is CASSSGLIKGYTF. The CDR3 DNA follows: TGTGCCAGCAGTTCGGGACTGATCAAAGGCTACACCTTC.

On this clone itself: Other DNA sequences in this sample translate to the same CDR3. The V and J genes are TRBV7-2 and TRBJ2-6; tentative D call: TRBD1 (6 bases). The CDR3 runs 15 residues. In germline, CDR1 is SGHTA, CDR2 FQGNSA. The ends were cut back, 3 bases at V and 0 bases at J, with 6 bases in the middle. In DNA, the CDR3 is TGTGCCAGCAGCTTGGACAGCTCTGGGGCCAACGTCCTGACTTTC. Protein: CASSLDSSGANVLTF.

The J gene is TRBJ1-2, the V gene TRBV7-2; the match to TRBD1 covers 10 bases. After removal of 5 bases from V and 4 bases from J, the junction contained 10 bases not matched to a gene. The CDR3 covers 16 residues. The V gene's germline CDR1 is SGHTA and CDR2 FQGNSA. This CDR3 reads CASSARGQGTIYGYTF. CDR3 DNA: TGTGCCAGCAGCGCACGGGGACAGGGGACGATCTATGGCTACACCTTC.

The rearrangement joins TRBV9 to TRBJ2-1, with 11 bases aligning to TRBD2. Germline lookup yields CDR1 SGDLS and CDR2 YYNGEE. The junction had 3 bases not matched to a gene; V was cut back by 2 bases and J by 5 bases. The CDR3 runs to 15 residues. The DNA for the CDR3 is TGTGCCAGCAGCGTGGGACTAGCGGCCAACAATGAGCAGTTCTTC. This encodes CASSVGLAANNEQFF.

This clone has more than one count but fewer than ten. The chain joins TRBV7-3 to TRBJ2-3, with D perhaps TRBD2 (6 bases). The CDR3 contains 16 residues. Trimming shortened V by 5 bases and J by 0 bases, and 15 bases separated the two germline ends. Per the germline V gene, CDR1 is SGHTA and CDR2 is FQGTGA. CDR3 in amino acids: CASSGGERSSTDTQYF. The CDR3 DNA reads as TGTGCCAGCAGCGGCGGGGAGCGGTCGAGCACAGATACGCAGTATTTT.